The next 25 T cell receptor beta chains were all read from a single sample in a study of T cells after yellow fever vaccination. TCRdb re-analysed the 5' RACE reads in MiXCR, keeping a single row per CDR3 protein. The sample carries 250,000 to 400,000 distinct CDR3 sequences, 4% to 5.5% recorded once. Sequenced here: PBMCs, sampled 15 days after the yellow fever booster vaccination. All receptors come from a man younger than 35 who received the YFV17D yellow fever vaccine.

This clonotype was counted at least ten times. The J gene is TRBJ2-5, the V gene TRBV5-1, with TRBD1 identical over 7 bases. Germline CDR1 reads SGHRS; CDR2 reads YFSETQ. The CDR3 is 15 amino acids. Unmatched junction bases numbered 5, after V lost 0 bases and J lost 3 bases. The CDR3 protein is CASSLAEGAKETQYF. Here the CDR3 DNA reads TGCGCCAGCAGCTTGGCCGAGGGGGCAAAAGAGACCCAGTACTTC.

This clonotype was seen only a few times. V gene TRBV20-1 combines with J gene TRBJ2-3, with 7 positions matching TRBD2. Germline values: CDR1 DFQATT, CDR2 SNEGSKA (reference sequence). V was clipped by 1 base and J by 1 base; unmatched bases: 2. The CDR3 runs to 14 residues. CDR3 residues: CSARVAGGTDTQYF. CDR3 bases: TGCAGTGCTAGAGTGGCGGGGGGCACAGATACGCAGTATTTT.

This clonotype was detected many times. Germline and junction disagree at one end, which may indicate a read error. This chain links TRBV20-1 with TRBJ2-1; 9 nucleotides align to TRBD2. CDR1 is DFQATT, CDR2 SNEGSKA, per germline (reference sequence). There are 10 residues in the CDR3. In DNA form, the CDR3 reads TGCAGTGCTGCGGGGGGGCACAGGATCTTC. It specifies CSAAGGHRIF.

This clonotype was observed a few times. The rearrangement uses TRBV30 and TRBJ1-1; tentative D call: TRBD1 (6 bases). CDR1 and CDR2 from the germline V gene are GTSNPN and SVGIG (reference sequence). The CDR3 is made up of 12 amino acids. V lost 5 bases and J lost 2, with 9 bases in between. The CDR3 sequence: CAWGQINTEAFF. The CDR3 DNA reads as TGTGCCTGGGGACAGATCAACACTGAAGCTTTCTTT.

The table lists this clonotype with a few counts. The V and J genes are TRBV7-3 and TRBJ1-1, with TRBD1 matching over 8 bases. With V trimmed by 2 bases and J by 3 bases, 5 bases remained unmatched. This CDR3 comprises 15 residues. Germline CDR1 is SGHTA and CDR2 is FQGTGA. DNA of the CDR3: TGTGCCAGCAGCTTACAGGGGGCTGGGGACACTGAAGCTTTCTTT. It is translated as CASSLQGAGDTEAFF.

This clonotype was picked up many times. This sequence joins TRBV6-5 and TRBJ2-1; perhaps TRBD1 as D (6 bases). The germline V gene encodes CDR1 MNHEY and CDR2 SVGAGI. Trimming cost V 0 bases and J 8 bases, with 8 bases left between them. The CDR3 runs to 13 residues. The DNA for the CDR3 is TGTGCCAGCAGTTACTCGTCAGGGGATGAGCAGTTCTTC. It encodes CASSYSSGDEQFF.

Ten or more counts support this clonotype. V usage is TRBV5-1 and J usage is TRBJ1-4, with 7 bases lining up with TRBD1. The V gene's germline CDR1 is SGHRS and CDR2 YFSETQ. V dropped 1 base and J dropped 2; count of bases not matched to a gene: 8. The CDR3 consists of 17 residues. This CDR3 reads CASSLLKQGHTNEKLFF. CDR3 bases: TGCGCCAGCAGCTTGCTGAAACAGGGGCACACTAATGAAAAACTGTTTTTT.

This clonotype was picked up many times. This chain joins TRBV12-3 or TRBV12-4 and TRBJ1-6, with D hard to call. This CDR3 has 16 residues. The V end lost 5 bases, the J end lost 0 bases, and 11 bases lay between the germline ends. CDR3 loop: CASSRVSNSYNSPLHF. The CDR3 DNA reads TGTGCCAGCAGTCGGGTCTCCAACTCCTATAATTCACCCCTCCACTTT.

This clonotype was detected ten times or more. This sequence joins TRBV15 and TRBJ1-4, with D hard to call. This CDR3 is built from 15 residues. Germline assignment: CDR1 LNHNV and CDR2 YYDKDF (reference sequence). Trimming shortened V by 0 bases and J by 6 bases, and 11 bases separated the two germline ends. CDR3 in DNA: TGTGCCACCAGCAGAGATCTGGGGTGGGATGAAAAACTGTTTTTT. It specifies CATSRDLGWDEKLFF.

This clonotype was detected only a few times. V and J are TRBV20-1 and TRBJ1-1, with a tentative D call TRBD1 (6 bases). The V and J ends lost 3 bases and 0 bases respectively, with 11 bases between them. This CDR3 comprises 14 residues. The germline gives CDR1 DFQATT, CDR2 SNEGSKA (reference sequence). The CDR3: CSARRGAMNTEAFF. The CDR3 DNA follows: TGCAGTGCTAGGCGGGGGGCCATGAACACTGAAGCTTTCTTT.

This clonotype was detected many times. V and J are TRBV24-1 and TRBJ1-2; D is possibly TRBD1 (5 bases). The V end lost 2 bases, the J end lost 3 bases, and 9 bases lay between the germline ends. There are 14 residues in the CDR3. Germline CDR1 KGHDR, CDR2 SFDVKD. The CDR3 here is CATSDSGRDYGYTF. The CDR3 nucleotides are TGTGCCACCAGTGATTCAGGGCGTGACTATGGCTACACCTTC.

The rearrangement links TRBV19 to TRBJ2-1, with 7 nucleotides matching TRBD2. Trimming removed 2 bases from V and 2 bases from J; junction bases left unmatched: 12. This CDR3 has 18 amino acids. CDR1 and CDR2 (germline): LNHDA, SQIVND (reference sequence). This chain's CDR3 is CASSILLGASGPYNEQFF. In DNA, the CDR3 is TGTGCCAGTAGTATACTCCTAGGGGCTAGCGGCCCCTACAATGAGCAGTTCTTC.

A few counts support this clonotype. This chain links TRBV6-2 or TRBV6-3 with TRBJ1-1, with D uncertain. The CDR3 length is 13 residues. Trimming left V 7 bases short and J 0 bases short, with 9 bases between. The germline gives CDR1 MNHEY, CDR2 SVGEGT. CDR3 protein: CASTENMNTEAFF. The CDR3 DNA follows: TGTGCCAGCACCGAGAACATGAACACTGAAGCTTTCTTT.

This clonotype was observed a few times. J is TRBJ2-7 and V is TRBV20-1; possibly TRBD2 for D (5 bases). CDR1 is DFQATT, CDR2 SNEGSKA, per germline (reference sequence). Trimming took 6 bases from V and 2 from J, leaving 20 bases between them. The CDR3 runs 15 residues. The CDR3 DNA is TGCAGTGCGAACCCCAGAGGGATGGGGACCTACGAGCAGTACTTC. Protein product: CSANPRGMGTYEQYF.

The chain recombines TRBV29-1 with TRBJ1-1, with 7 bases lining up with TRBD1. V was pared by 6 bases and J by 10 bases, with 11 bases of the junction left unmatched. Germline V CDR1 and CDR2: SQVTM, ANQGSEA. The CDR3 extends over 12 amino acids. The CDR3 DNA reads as TGCAGCGTGAAGCCGGGACAGAGCTTAGCTTTCTTT. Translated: CSVKPGQSLAFF. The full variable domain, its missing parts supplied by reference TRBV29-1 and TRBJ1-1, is SAVISQKPSRDICQRGTSLTIQCQVDSQVTMMFWYRQQPGQSLTLIATANQGSEATYESGFVIDKFPISRPNLTFSTLTVSNMSPEDSSIYLCSVKPGQSLAFFGQGTRLTVV.

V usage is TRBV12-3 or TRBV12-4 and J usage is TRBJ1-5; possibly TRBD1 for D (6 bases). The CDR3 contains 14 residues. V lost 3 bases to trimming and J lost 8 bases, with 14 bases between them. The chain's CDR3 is CASSFQGKLKPQHF. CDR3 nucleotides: TGTGCCAGCAGTTTCCAGGGGAAGTTGAAGCCCCAGCATTTT.

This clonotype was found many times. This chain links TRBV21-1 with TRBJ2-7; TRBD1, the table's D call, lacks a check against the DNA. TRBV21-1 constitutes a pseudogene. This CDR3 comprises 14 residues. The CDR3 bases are TGTGCCAGCATCCGGGATGACACATACTACGAGCAGTACGTC. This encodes CASIRDDTYYEQYV.

In DNA, the CDR3 is TGTGCCAGCAGCCCTGACGGTTCGGGAGCTAACTATGGCTACACCTTC. The encoded protein is CASSPDGSGANYGYTF. The chain links TRBV3-1 to TRBJ1-2; D gene ambiguous. The CDR3 has 16 amino acids. Germline assignment: CDR1 LGHDT and CDR2 YNNKEL (reference sequence). The V gene lost 4 bases and the J gene lost 0 bases, with 15 bases spanning the gap.

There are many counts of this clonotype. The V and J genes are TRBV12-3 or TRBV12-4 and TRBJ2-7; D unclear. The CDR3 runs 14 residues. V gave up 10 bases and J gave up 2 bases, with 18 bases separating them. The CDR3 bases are TGTGCCATCTCACTCCCCCTTCCGCCCTACGAGCAGTACTTC. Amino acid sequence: CAISLPLPPYEQYF.

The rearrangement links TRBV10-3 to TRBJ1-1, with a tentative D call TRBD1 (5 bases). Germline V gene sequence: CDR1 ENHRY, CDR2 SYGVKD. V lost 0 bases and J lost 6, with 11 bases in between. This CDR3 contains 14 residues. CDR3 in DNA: TGTGCCATCAGTGAGTCGCCGGGGGAGGCTGAAGCTTTCTTT. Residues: CAISESPGEAEAFF.

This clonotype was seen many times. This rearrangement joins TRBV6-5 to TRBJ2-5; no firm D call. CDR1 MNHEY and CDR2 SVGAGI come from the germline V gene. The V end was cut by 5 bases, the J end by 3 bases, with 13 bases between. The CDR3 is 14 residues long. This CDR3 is CASSPRSVEETQYF. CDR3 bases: TGTGCCAGCAGTCCCCGGTCGGTGGAAGAGACCCAGTACTTC.

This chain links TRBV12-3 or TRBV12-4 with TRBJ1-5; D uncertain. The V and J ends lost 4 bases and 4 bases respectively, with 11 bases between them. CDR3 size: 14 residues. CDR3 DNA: TGTGCCAGCAGTTCAGAATTGAGAAATCAGCCCCAGCATTTT. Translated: CASSSELRNQPQHF.

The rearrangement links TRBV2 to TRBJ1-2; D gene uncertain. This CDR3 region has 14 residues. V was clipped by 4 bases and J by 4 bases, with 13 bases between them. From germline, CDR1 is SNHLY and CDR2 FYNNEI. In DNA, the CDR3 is TGTGCCAGCAGTGGAGAAAAAGTTCTCTATGGCTACACCTTC. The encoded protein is CASSGEKVLYGYTF. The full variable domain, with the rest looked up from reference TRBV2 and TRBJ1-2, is EPEVTQTPSHQVTQMGQEVILRCVPISNHLYFYWYRQILGQKVEFLVSFYNNEISEKSEIFDDQFSVERPDGSNFTLKIRSTKLEDSAMYFCASSGEKVLYGYTFGSGTRLTVV.

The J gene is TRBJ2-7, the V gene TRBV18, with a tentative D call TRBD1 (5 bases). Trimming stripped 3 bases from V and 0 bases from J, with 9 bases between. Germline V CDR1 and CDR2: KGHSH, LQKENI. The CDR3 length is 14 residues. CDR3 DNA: TGTGCCAGCTCACCGCTGACAGACTCCTACGAGCAGTACTTC. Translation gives CASSPLTDSYEQYF.

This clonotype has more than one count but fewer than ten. As DNA, the CDR3 is TGTGCCAGCAGCTTGCTCGGGGAGAACACCGGGGAGCTGTTTTTT. It specifies CASSLLGENTGELFF. The V gene is TRBV5-6, the J gene TRBJ2-2; D is perhaps TRBD2 (5 bases). Trimming removed 1 base from V and 1 base from J, with 8 bases in between. Germline V CDR1 and CDR2: SGHDT, YYEEEE. The CDR3 length is 15 residues.